One and the same sample provided the 25 T cell receptor beta chains below, sequenced in a study of blood T cell repertoires in COVID-19. Libraries were prepared by immunoSEQ multiplex PCR; TCRdb keeps only in-frame clonotypes and omits some of them. This table has about 39,000 clones, approximately 94% appearing once. Sequencing used peripheral blood. The receptor source for this set is a human donor with active COVID-19. The donor label of this sample is uncertain.

The rearrangement joins TRBV6-5 to TRBJ2-7, with 9 positions matching TRBD1. V was clipped by 2 bases and J by 3 bases; unmatched bases: 5. This CDR3 is 15 amino acids long. Per the germline V gene, CDR1 is MNHEY and CDR2 is SVGAGI. The DNA for the CDR3 is TGTGCCAGCAGTTACAGGACAGGGGCTTTCTACGAGCAGTACTTC. This encodes CASSYRTGAFYEQYF.

The CDR3 nucleotides are TGTGCCAGCAGCTTAGACCGGGAAAACAATGAGCAGTTCTTC. This encodes CASSLDRENNEQFF. The rearrangement uses TRBV7-2 and TRBJ2-1; D may be TRBD2 (5 bases). The CDR3 consists of 14 residues. The germline CDR1 and CDR2 sequences are SGHTA and FQGNSA. The V end was cut by 1 base, the J end by 5 bases, with 9 bases between.

The CDR3 coding sequence is TGTGCCATCAGTGAGGTATACGAGCAGTACTTC. As protein: CAISEVYEQYF. The chain couples TRBV10-3 to TRBJ2-7, with no clear D. Germline CDR1 and CDR2: ENHRY and SYGVKD. Trimming shortened V by 2 bases and J by 4 bases, and 3 bases separated the two germline ends. CDR3 length: 11 residues.

J is TRBJ2-1 and V is TRBV5-1; possible D gene TRBD1, 6 bases. The germline CDR1 and CDR2 sequences are SGHRS and YFSETQ. V lost 2 bases and J 5 bases, leaving 14 bases between the germline ends. The CDR3 is made up of 15 amino acids. CDR3 in amino acids: CASSFKLRQDNEQFF. The CDR3 DNA reads as TGCGCCAGCAGCTTTAAACTGAGACAGGACAATGAGCAGTTCTTC. The entire variable domain, with the rest obtained from reference TRBV5-1 and TRBJ2-1, is as follows: KAGVTQTPRYLIKTRGQQVTLSCSPISGHRSVSWYQQTPGQGLQFLFEYFSETQRNKGNFPGRFSGRQFSNSRSEMNVSTLELGDSALYLCASSFKLRQDNEQFFGPGTRLTVL.

This chain links TRBV5-1 with TRBJ2-7; 7 nucleotides agree with TRBD1. The CDR3 sequence is 13 residues long. V shed 2 bases, J shed 5 bases, and the junction held 4 bases outside the gene matches. The germline CDR1 and CDR2 sequences are SGHRS and YFSETQ. CDR3 nucleotide sequence: TGCGCCAGCAGCTTAACGACAGGGAACGAGCAGTACTTC. As protein: CASSLTTGNEQYF.

J is TRBJ1-2 and V is TRBV4-1; no reliable D call. From germline, CDR1 is MGHRA and CDR2 YSYEKL. The V end lost 4 bases, the J end lost 13 bases, and 16 bases lay between the germline ends. The CDR3 has 12 residues. The CDR3, as DNA: TGCGCCAGCAGCCCACTAGAGGGCGTTGGCACCTTC. The encoded protein is CASSPLEGVGTF.

The V gene is TRBV2, the J gene TRBJ1-5, with 8 positions matching TRBD1. Trimming cost V 4 bases and J 7 bases; bases outside gene matches: 3. The CDR3 contains 13 residues. Looked up from germline, CDR1 is SNHLY and CDR2 is FYNNEI. DNA of the CDR3: TGTGCCAGCAGTGTACAGGGGGGGCAGCCCCAGCATTTT. This translates into CASSVQGGQPQHF.

V and J are TRBV12-5 and TRBJ1-4; 10 nucleotides line up with TRBD1. Germline lookup yields CDR1 LGHNT and CDR2 FRNRAP. Trimming at V came to 6 bases and at J to 8 bases, leaving 3 bases not matched to a gene. The CDR3 is 13 amino acids. The CDR3 DNA is TGTGCTAGTGGGACAGGGGGCAGGGAAAAACTGTTTTTT. Its protein product is CASGTGGREKLFF.

In its sample, this clone was seen once. The rearrangement joins TRBV19 to TRBJ1-2; TRBD1 might be the D (6 bases). CDR3 length equals 16 residues. The germline V and J ends were trimmed by 0 bases and 1 base, with 12 bases remaining between them. Germline V gives CDR1 LNHDA, CDR2 SQIVND (reference sequence). DNA for the CDR3: TGTGCCAGTAGTATAGATCAAGGCAGGGGTAACTATGGCTACACCTTC. Translation: CASSIDQGRGNYGYTF. The full variable domain, with the rest looked up from reference TRBV19 and TRBJ1-2, is DGGITQSPKYLFRKEGQNVTLSCEQNLNHDAMYWYRQDPGQGLRLIYYSQIVNDFQKGDIAEGYSVSREKKESFPLTVTSAQKNPTAFYLCASSIDQGRGNYGYTFGSGTRLTVV.

This clone has just one count. The chain has TRBV9 and TRBJ2-5, with D tentatively TRBD2 (6 bases). In germline, CDR1 is SGDLS, CDR2 YYNGEE. The V gene lost 3 bases and the J gene lost 2 bases, with 14 bases spanning the gap. This CDR3 is built from 15 residues. The CDR3 DNA is TGTGCCAGCAGCGCCGAACTACGGGGGCAAGAGACCCAGTACTTC. Translating gives CASSAELRGQETQYF.

This clone was counted once. The chain carries TRBV7-8 and TRBJ2-1; no definite D call. Trimming removed 5 bases from V and 8 bases from J, with 13 bases in between. Germline V gene lookup returns CDR1 SGHVS and CDR2 FQNEAQ. The CDR3 loop spans 13 amino acids. This CDR3 reads CASSMLIGDEQFF. CDR3 bases: TGTGCCAGCAGCATGCTCATAGGAGATGAGCAGTTCTTC.

The rearrangement links TRBV4-1 to TRBJ2-2; D not resolved. CDR3 length: 16 amino acids. Trimming took 4 bases from V and 1 from J, leaving 13 bases between them. The germline V gene encodes CDR1 MGHRA and CDR2 YSYEKL. Written as DNA, the CDR3 is TGCGCCAGCAGCCGGTCATCGCGGAGGAACACCGGGGAGCTGTTTTTT. Residues: CASSRSSRRNTGELFF.

The chain links TRBV3-1 (or the pseudogene TRBV3-2) to TRBJ2-1, with D possibly TRBD2 on 5 matching bases. V lost 1 base and J 9 bases, leaving 7 bases between the germline ends. This CDR3 comprises 12 residues. Germline CDR1 and CDR2: LGHDT and YNNKEL (reference sequence). CDR3 residues: CASSQVEGEQFF. CDR3 nucleotide sequence: TGTGCCAGCAGCCAAGTTGAGGGTGAGCAGTTCTTC.

This clone is a singleton in its sample. The chain has TRBV4-1 and TRBJ2-7, with 8 nucleotides matching TRBD2. Germline assignment: CDR1 MGHRA and CDR2 YSYEKL. The CDR3 consists of 18 residues. V lost 6 bases, J lost 0 bases, and 16 bases stayed unmatched. The CDR3 DNA is TGCGCCAGCAGGGCCGGGGGGGCCCCTTATGACAACTCCTACGAGCAGTACTTC. It yields the protein CASRAGGAPYDNSYEQYF.

This clone was seen just once. V gene TRBV6-6 combines with J gene TRBJ1-5; a weak D match, TRBD1 (6 bases). Germline CDR1 reads MNHNY; CDR2 reads SVGAGI (reference sequence). Trimming left V 10 bases short and J 6 bases short, with 25 bases between. This CDR3 has 16 amino acids. The CDR3 region has the DNA TGTGCCACCTACGGACCGGAGGGGGGGCGGTCTCAGCCCCAGCATTTT. Translated: CATYGPEGGRSQPQHF.

V gene TRBV29-1 combines with J gene TRBJ2-7, with a weak D call TRBD2 (7 bases). V lost 0 bases and J lost 3, with 15 bases in between. From germline, CDR1 is SQVTM and CDR2 ANQGSEA. This CDR3 is 15 amino acids long. The chain's CDR3 is CSVEDRGGANYEQYF. In DNA, the CDR3 is TGCAGCGTTGAAGATCGAGGGGGGGCTAACTACGAGCAGTACTTC.

The V and J genes are TRBV5-1 and TRBJ2-6; unclear D gene. Trimming stripped 0 bases from V and 0 bases from J, with 10 bases between. Germline V CDR1 and CDR2: SGHRS, YFSETQ. The CDR3 length is 17 residues. CDR3 DNA: TGCGCCAGCAGCTTGGGACACGCAGACTCTGGGGCCAACGTCCTGACTTTC. Translating gives CASSLGHADSGANVLTF. The full variable domain, with the rest looked up from reference TRBV5-1 and TRBJ2-6, is KAGVTQTPRYLIKTRGQQVTLSCSPISGHRSVSWYQQTPGQGLQFLFEYFSETQRNKGNFPGRFSGRQFSNSRSEMNVSTLELGDSALYLCASSLGHADSGANVLTFGAGSRLTVL.

The chain uses TRBV18 and TRBJ1-1; D might be TRBD1 (5 bases). The germline gives CDR1 KGHSH, CDR2 LQKENI. The CDR3 spans 14 residues. Trimming took off 6 bases at V and 0 bases at J, with 11 bases between the two ends. The CDR3 DNA reads TGTGCCAGCTCCCCCGGGGGGGTGAACACTGAAGCTTTCTTT. Encoded protein: CASSPGGVNTEAFF.

The rearrangement links TRBV29-1 to TRBJ2-7; no definite D call. The CDR3 is made up of 12 amino acids. The germline CDR1 and CDR2 sequences are SQVTM and ANQGSEA. The V end was cut by 4 bases, the J end by 5 bases, with 12 bases between. Here the CDR3 reads CSVVGAVDEQYF. Written as DNA, the CDR3 is TGCAGCGTTGTCGGTGCGGTGGACGAGCAGTACTTC.

The rearrangement uses TRBV6-5 and TRBJ2-5; TRBD1 matches 8 bases. There are 14 residues in the CDR3. The germline V gene encodes CDR1 MNHEY and CDR2 SVGAGI. Unmatched junction bases numbered 5, after V lost 6 bases and J lost 2 bases. CDR3 DNA: TGTGCCAGCAGCAGAGGACAGGGACAAGAGACCCAGTACTTC. Amino acid sequence: CASSRGQGQETQYF.

The chain joins TRBV5-1 to TRBJ2-7, with 7 bases identical to TRBD1. The CDR3 length is 14 residues. The germline V gene encodes CDR1 SGHRS and CDR2 YFSETQ. With V trimmed by 4 bases and J by 3 bases, 7 bases remained unmatched. CDR3 nucleotide sequence: TGCGCCAGCAGCCTAACGGGACAGCTCTACGAGCAGTACTTC. Translated: CASSLTGQLYEQYF.

This chain links TRBV6-2 or TRBV6-3 with TRBJ2-7; 7 nucleotides agree with TRBD1. The CDR3 length is 13 residues. The V gene's germline CDR1 is MNHEY and CDR2 SVGEGT. V shed 2 bases and J 4 bases; nucleotides not matched to a gene: 2. The CDR3, as DNA: TGTGCCAGCAGTTACAGGGGGCTTTACGAGCAGTACTTC. It yields the protein CASSYRGLYEQYF.

This chain joins TRBV6-5 and TRBJ1-5; TRBD1 aligns across 11 bases. This CDR3 is 15 amino acids long. CDR1 and CDR2 (germline): MNHEY, SVGAGI. V shed 11 bases, J shed 3 bases, and the junction held 9 bases outside the gene matches. The CDR3 DNA follows: TGTGCCGGAGGGACAGGGGGAAGTACCAATCAGCCCCAGCATTTT. Translating gives CAGGTGGSTNQPQHF.

This clone was found once. The rearrangement uses TRBV11-2 and TRBJ2-6; TRBD1 aligns across 8 bases. V lost 1 base and J lost 3; bases outside the gene matches: 2. Germline-derived CDR1 and CDR2 are SGHAT and FQNNGV. The CDR3 is 16 amino acids. In DNA, the CDR3 is TGTGCCAGCAGCTTAGGACAGGGGATTGGGGCCAACGTCCTGACTTTC. It is translated as CASSLGQGIGANVLTF.

The rearrangement uses TRBV25-1 and TRBJ2-1, with 7 bases matching TRBD2. The germline V gene encodes CDR1 MGHDK and CDR2 SYGVNS. CDR3 size: 14 residues. Trimming removed 10 bases from V and 3 bases from J; junction bases left unmatched: 9. The CDR3 loop is CATRDYRNYNEQFF. The CDR3 region has the DNA TGTGCCACCCGGGACTACCGAAACTACAATGAGCAGTTCTTC.